These 6 T cell receptor beta chains originate from one sample sequenced in a study of blood T cell repertoires in COVID-19. Libraries were prepared by immunoSEQ multiplex PCR; TCRdb keeps only in-frame clonotypes and omits some of them. Of about 140,000 clones listed, roughly 90% are singletons. The source material was peripheral blood. These receptors were obtained from a man in his sixties or seventies with acute or convalescent COVID-19.

CDR3 loop: CASSSGQTNNSPLHF. The CDR3 DNA sequence: TGTGCCAGCTCATCTGGACAGACGAATAATTCACCCCTCCACTTT. The J gene is TRBJ1-6, the V gene TRBV18; D perhaps matches TRBD1 (6 bases). The CDR3 length is 15 residues. V lost 5 bases and J lost 5, with 13 bases in between. CDR1 and CDR2 from the germline V gene are KGHSH and LQKENI.

The V gene is TRBV27, the J gene TRBJ1-6; no reliable D call. The CDR3 has 14 residues. Trimming shortened V by 3 bases and J by 6 bases, and 9 bases separated the two germline ends. Germline loops: CDR1 MNHEY, CDR2 SMNVEV (reference sequence). CDR3 loop: CASSLRAGNSPLHF. In DNA, the CDR3 is TGTGCCAGCAGTTTGCGCGCCGGTAATTCACCCCTCCACTTT.

The rearrangement uses TRBV5-1 and TRBJ2-3, with a tentative D call TRBD2 (5 bases). Trimming took 4 bases from V and 6 from J, leaving 12 bases between them. CDR3 length: 13 residues. CDR1 SGHRS and CDR2 YFSETQ come from the germline V gene. The CDR3 DNA reads TGCGCCAGCAGCGTGGACGGGGTGGATACGCAGTATTTT. Translation gives CASSVDGVDTQYF.

This chain's CDR3 is CASGMGEGTEAFF. The CDR3 nucleotides read TGTGCCAGCGGGATGGGGGAGGGCACTGAAGCTTTCTTT. The rearrangement joins TRBV12-3 or TRBV12-4 to TRBJ1-1; possible D gene TRBD1, 5 bases. CDR3 length: 13 amino acids. V was shortened by 8 bases and J by 4 bases, with 14 bases between the two germline ends.

The chain joins TRBV27 to TRBJ1-3; D not resolved. Germline V CDR1 and CDR2: MNHEY, SMNVEV (reference sequence). The CDR3 runs to 14 residues. V lost 4 bases to trimming and J lost 0 bases, with 7 bases between them. The CDR3 DNA reads TGTGCCAGCAGTTCCCCGGGCTCTGGAAACACCATATATTTT. Amino acid sequence: CASSSPGSGNTIYF.

J is TRBJ2-5 and V is TRBV5-1, with 10 bases that match TRBD2. Per germline, CDR1 SGHRS and CDR2 YFSETQ. With V trimmed by 0 bases and J by 2 bases, 7 bases remained unmatched. The CDR3 loop spans 17 amino acids. As DNA, the CDR3 is TGCGCCAGCAGCTTGGTGTCTAGCGGGGGAGGTCAAGAGACCCAGTACTTC. Protein: CASSLVSSGGGQETQYF. Drawing the rest from reference TRBV5-1 and TRBJ2-5, the complete variable domain is KAGVTQTPRYLIKTRGQQVTLSCSPISGHRSVSWYQQTPGQGLQFLFEYFSETQRNKGNFPGRFSGRQFSNSRSEMNVSTLELGDSALYLCASSLVSSGGGQETQYFGPGTRLLVL.